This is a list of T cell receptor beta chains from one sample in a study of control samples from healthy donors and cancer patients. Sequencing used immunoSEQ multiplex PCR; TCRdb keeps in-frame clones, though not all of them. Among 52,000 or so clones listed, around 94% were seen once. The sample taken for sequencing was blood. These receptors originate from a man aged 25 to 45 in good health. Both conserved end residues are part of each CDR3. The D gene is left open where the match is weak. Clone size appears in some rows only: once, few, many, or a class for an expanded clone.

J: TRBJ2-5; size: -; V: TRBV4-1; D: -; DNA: TGCGCCAGCAGCCAAGATCGCGACCTCCAAGAGACCCAGTACTTC; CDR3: CASSQDRDLQETQYF
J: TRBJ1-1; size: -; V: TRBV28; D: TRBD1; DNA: TGTGCCAGCATCGGAACAGGGGTCCCCATGAACACTGAAGCTTTCTTT; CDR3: CASIGTGVPMNTEAFF
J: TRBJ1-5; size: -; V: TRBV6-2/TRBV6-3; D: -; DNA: TGTGCCAGCAGTTACCCGAGAACGGGACCGTATCAGCCCCAGCATTTT; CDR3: CASSYPRTGPYQPQHF
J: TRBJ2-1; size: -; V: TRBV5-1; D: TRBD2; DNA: TGCGCCAGCAGCTCACGTGGGGGTAGCGGGAGAGCCTACAATGAGCAGTTCTTC; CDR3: CASSSRGGSGRAYNEQFF
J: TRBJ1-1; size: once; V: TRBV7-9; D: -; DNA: TGTGCCAGCAGCGGGCGGGGCGGTAACACTGAAGCTTTCTTT; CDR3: CASSGRGGNTEAFF
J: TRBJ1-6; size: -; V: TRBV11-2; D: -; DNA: TGTGCCAGCAGCTTAGTATCCGCGTATAATTCACCCCTCCACTTT; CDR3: CASSLVSAYNSPLHF
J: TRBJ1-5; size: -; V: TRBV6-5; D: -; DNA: TGTGCCAGCAATTTGTGGGCGGGCAATCAGCCCCAGCATTTT; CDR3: CASNLWAGNQPQHF
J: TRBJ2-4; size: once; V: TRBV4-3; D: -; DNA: TGCGCCAGCAGCCAAGGGTTCGGCCGGCTAGCCAAAAACATTCAGTACTTC; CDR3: CASSQGFGRLAKNIQYF
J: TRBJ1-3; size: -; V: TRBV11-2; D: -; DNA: TGTGCCAGCAGCTTAGATCCGCCGGGACTCTCTGGAAACACCATATATTTT; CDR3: CASSLDPPGLSGNTIYF
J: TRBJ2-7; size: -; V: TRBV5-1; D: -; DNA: TGCGCCAGCAGCTTGGTTGAGCGCCGGAGCTCCTACGAGCAGTACTTC; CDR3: CASSLVERRSSYEQYF
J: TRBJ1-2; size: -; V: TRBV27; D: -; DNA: TGTGCCAGCAGTTTGCTCCCGGGGGCGAACTATGGCTACACCTTC; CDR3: CASSLLPGANYGYTF
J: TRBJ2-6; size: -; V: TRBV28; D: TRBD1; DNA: TGTGCCAGCAGTTTTTACAGGGGCTCTGGGGCCAACGTCCTGACTTTC; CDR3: CASSFYRGSGANVLTF
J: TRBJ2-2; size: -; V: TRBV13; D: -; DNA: TGTGCCAGCAGCCAAACTACAGGGTACACCGGGGAGCTGTTTTTT; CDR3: CASSQTTGYTGELFF
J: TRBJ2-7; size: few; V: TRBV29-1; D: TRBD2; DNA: TGCAGCGTTGAAGACCCGACTAGCGGGAGATACGAGCAGTACTTC; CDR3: CSVEDPTSGRYEQYF
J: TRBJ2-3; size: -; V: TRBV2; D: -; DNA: TGTGCCAGCCGCCCATGGGCGACAGATACGCAGTATTTT; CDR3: CASRPWATDTQYF
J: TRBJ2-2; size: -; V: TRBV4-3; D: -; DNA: TGCGCCAGCAGCCAAGATTCGGTCGGGGACACCGGGGAGCTGTTTTTT; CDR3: CASSQDSVGDTGELFF
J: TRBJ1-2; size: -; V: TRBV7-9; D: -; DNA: TGTGCCAGCAGCACGCGACACATAGCTAACTATGGCTACACCTTC; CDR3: CASSTRHIANYGYTF
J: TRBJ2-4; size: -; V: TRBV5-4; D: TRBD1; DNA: TGTGCCAGCAGCGGCGACAGGGGACAGTACTTC; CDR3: CASSGDRGQYF